Listed here are 23 T cell receptor beta chains from one sample, sequenced in a study of T cell changes during pregnancy in multiple sclerosis. Sequencing used immunoSEQ multiplex PCR; TCRdb keeps in-frame clones, though not all of them. The sample has tens of thousands of clones, about 91% seen once. Sequenced material: CD8+ T cells from peripheral blood mononuclear cells, taken in the third trimester of pregnancy. The source is a female donor with multiple sclerosis, enrolled in a pregnancy study.

The chain carries TRBV5-4 and TRBJ1-1; a weak D match, TRBD1 (5 bases). V gave up 4 bases and J gave up 5 bases, with 21 bases separating them. The germline gives CDR1 SGHNT, CDR2 YYREEE (reference sequence). The CDR3 spans 16 residues. CDR3 amino acids: CASSETLGGWGTEAFF. The CDR3 bases are TGTGCCAGCAGCGAGACCCTCGGGGGTTGGGGAACTGAAGCTTTCTTT.

V usage is TRBV27 and J usage is TRBJ2-1, with D possibly matching TRBD2 (5 bases). Germline V gene lookup returns CDR1 MNHEY and CDR2 SMNVEV (reference sequence). The V end lost 7 bases, the J end lost 9 bases, and 19 bases lay between the germline ends. This CDR3 comprises 14 residues. As DNA, the CDR3 is TGTGCCAGCACTTACTTCGGAGGATCGGGTGAGCAGTTCTTC. As protein: CASTYFGGSGEQFF.

The chain employs TRBV7-9 and TRBJ1-2; D call uncertain. Germline CDR1 SEHNR, CDR2 FQNEAQ (reference sequence). Trimming took 2 bases from V and 4 from J, leaving 17 bases between them. The CDR3 extends over 16 amino acids. CDR3 sequence: CASSLSSGAGRYGYTF. DNA for the CDR3: TGTGCCAGCAGCTTAAGTAGTGGCGCGGGCCGCTATGGCTACACCTTC.

In DNA form, the CDR3 reads TGCGCCAGCAGCTCACCCGGGAGGGGGCCCGACACTGAAGCTTTCTTT. Its protein is CASSSPGRGPDTEAFF. The chain joins TRBV4-1 to TRBJ1-1; 7 bases agree with TRBD1. The CDR3 totals 16 residues. J was trimmed by 3 bases and V by 5 bases; bases with no gene match: 12. The germline CDR1 and CDR2 sequences are MGHRA and YSYEKL.

The rearrangement uses TRBV5-1 and TRBJ1-1; unclear D gene. Germline assignment: CDR1 SGHRS and CDR2 YFSETQ. Trimming stripped 0 bases from V and 3 bases from J, with 12 bases between. The CDR3 spans 15 residues. CDR3 protein: CASSLAGLADTEAFF. The CDR3 DNA is TGCGCCAGCAGCTTGGCCGGGTTGGCGGACACTGAAGCTTTCTTT.

The gene calls are TRBV7-2 and TRBJ1-3, with 7 bases aligning to TRBD1. Germline V gene sequence: CDR1 SGHTA, CDR2 FQGNSA. The CDR3 covers 17 residues. J gave up 0 bases and V 6 bases, and 11 bases lay outside the gene matches. The CDR3 spells CASRSKEGGYSGNTIYF. The CDR3 DNA reads as TGTGCCAGCAGATCTAAAGAAGGGGGCTACTCTGGAAACACCATATATTTT. The full variable domain, rest sourced from reference TRBV7-2 and TRBJ1-3, is GAGVSQSPSNKVTEKGKDVELRCDPISGHTALYWYRQSLGQGLEFLIYFQGNSAPDKSGLPSDRFSAERTGGSVSTLTIQRTQQEDSAVYLCASRSKEGGYSGNTIYFGEGSWLTVV.

The CDR3 sequence: CASSVGGLNEQYF. DNA for the CDR3: TGTGCCAGCAGCGTAGGGGGGCTCAACGAGCAGTACTTC. V usage is TRBV9 and J usage is TRBJ2-7, with TRBD1 as a possible D gene (6 bases). Germline CDR1 reads SGDLS; CDR2 reads YYNGEE. The V and J ends lost 0 bases and 5 bases respectively, with 9 bases between them. CDR3 length equals 13 residues.

CDR3 sequence: CAISEVGLAGGTVEQYF. CDR3 bases: TGTGCCATCAGTGAGGTGGGACTAGCGGGGGGGACGGTGGAGCAGTACTTC. The chain links TRBV10-3 to TRBJ2-7; 16 bases agree with TRBD2. The germline V gene encodes CDR1 ENHRY and CDR2 SYGVKD. With 2 bases clipped from V and 7 bases from J, the junction kept 8 bases outside the gene matches. The CDR3 consists of 17 residues.

The rearrangement uses TRBV7-9 and TRBJ1-1, with D unresolved. The CDR3 runs to 15 residues. Per germline, CDR1 SEHNR and CDR2 FQNEAQ (reference sequence). V dropped 3 bases and J dropped 1 base, with 12 bases sitting between them. This chain's CDR3 is CASSLRSGENTEAFF. The CDR3 bases are TGTGCCAGCAGCTTGAGGTCCGGGGAGAACACTGAAGCTTTCTTT.

The chain links TRBV7-3 to TRBJ2-2, with D unresolved. V lost 0 bases, J lost 0 bases, and 8 bases lay in between. Per germline, CDR1 SGHTA and CDR2 FQGTGA. The CDR3 is 16 amino acids. Here the CDR3 DNA reads TGTGCCAGCAGCTTAACGTTGACTGCGAACACCGGGGAGCTGTTTTTT. Protein sequence: CASSLTLTANTGELFF.

The chain joins TRBV27 to TRBJ1-5; D ambiguous. The germline V gene has CDR1 MNHEY and CDR2 SMNVEV (reference sequence). The CDR3 runs 14 residues. The V end was cut by 2 bases, the J end by 4 bases, with 9 bases between. CDR3 loop: CASSLMAPNQPQHF. DNA for the CDR3: TGTGCCAGCAGTTTAATGGCACCAAATCAGCCCCAGCATTTT.

The chain recombines TRBV19 with TRBJ2-4; 8 bases line up with TRBD1. This CDR3 comprises 16 residues. With 4 bases clipped from V and 3 bases from J, the junction kept 8 bases outside the gene matches. Germline V CDR1 and CDR2: LNHDA, SQIVND (reference sequence). The CDR3 nucleotides read TGTGCCAGTAGTACCACAGGGGGAGTAGTCAAAAACATTCAGTACTTC. As protein: CASSTTGGVVKNIQYF.

The chain combines TRBV27 with TRBJ2-4; D is perhaps TRBD1 (6 bases). Trimming removed 5 bases from V and 4 bases from J, with 21 bases in between. The CDR3 loop spans 17 amino acids. Germline lookup yields CDR1 MNHEY and CDR2 SMNVEV (reference sequence). The CDR3 DNA reads TGTGCCAGCAGTCCGACTTTCGCAGGGGAGTGGAAAAACATTCAGTACTTC. Protein product: CASSPTFAGEWKNIQYF.

The genes are TRBV12-5 and TRBJ1-1; D perhaps matches TRBD1 (5 bases). The V gene lost 0 bases and the J gene lost 6 bases, with 20 bases spanning the gap. The CDR3 is 17 amino acids. Germline CDR1 LGHNT, CDR2 FRNRAP. The CDR3 protein is CASGLVLSDKMSPEAFF. As DNA, the CDR3 is TGTGCTAGTGGTTTGGTACTTTCGGACAAGATGAGCCCTGAAGCTTTCTTT.

The rearrangement joins TRBV9 to TRBJ2-5; the match to TRBD2 covers 10 bases. The V and J ends lost 5 bases and 3 bases, in that order; junction bases with no gene match: 4. CDR1 and CDR2 from the germline V gene are SGDLS and YYNGEE. The CDR3 runs to 14 residues. This chain's CDR3 is CASRPSGGEETQYF. CDR3 bases: TGTGCCAGCAGACCTAGCGGGGGAGAAGAGACCCAGTACTTC.

The CDR3 DNA follows: TGCGCCAGCAGCCAAGAAACAGGGACGATGATCGGGGATGAGCAGTTCTTC. This translates into CASSQETGTMIGDEQFF. This chain joins TRBV4-1 and TRBJ2-1, with D possibly matching TRBD1 (6 bases). With 0 bases removed from V and 8 bases from J, the gap between germline ends came to 20 bases. This CDR3 region has 17 residues. CDR1 is MGHRA and CDR2 is YSYEKL in the germline V gene.

This clone was picked up one time. The chain is built from TRBV6-6 and TRBJ1-1, with D maybe TRBD1 (5 bases). The germline V and J ends were trimmed by 0 bases and 4 bases, with 12 bases remaining between them. Germline V lookup: CDR1 MNHNY, CDR2 SVGAGI (reference sequence). This CDR3 region has 15 residues. The CDR3 loop reads CASSYSRQLSTEAFF. DNA for the CDR3: TGTGCCAGCAGTTACTCCCGACAGCTGAGCACTGAAGCTTTCTTT.

The J gene is TRBJ2-1, the V gene TRBV6-5; 10 bases agree with TRBD2. J gave up 2 bases and V 6 bases, and 4 bases lay outside the gene matches. The germline CDR1 and CDR2 sequences are MNHEY and SVGAGI. The CDR3 loop spans 15 amino acids. CDR3 DNA sequence: TGTGCCAGCAGCATAGCGGGAGGAACCTACAATGAGCAGTTCTTC. It yields the protein CASSIAGGTYNEQFF.

The CDR3, as DNA: TGTGCCACCAGCCCCGAAGGGACAGGGGACTCTGGGGCCAACGTCCTGACTTTC. This sequence encodes CATSPEGTGDSGANVLTF. This rearrangement joins TRBV15 to TRBJ2-6; TRBD1 agrees at 10 bases. CDR3 size: 18 residues. V was pared by 5 bases and J by 0 bases, with 7 bases of the junction left unmatched. Germline V gene data show CDR1 as LNHNV and CDR2 as YYDKDF (reference sequence).

In its sample, this clone was seen a few times. V usage is TRBV6-1 and J usage is TRBJ1-5; TRBD1 is a possible D gene (5 bases). Trimming removed 1 base at V and 6 bases at J, with 13 bases between. Germline CDR1 and CDR2: MNHNS and SASEGT. The CDR3 is made up of 15 amino acids. The CDR3 spells CASSEGGMGGQPQHF. The DNA for the CDR3 is TGTGCCAGCAGTGAAGGCGGGATGGGGGGTCAGCCCCAGCATTTT.

The chain has TRBV15 and TRBJ2-7, with D tentatively TRBD1 (6 bases). The V end was cut by 2 bases, the J end by 0 bases, with 8 bases between. Germline values: CDR1 LNHNV, CDR2 YYDKDF (reference sequence). The CDR3 is 14 residues long. DNA for the CDR3: TGTGCCACCAGCAGACAGGGGACCTCCTACGAGCAGTACTTC. This translates into CATSRQGTSYEQYF.

V is TRBV27 and J is TRBJ2-5; D is possibly TRBD2 (5 bases). The CDR3 is 16 amino acids. The ends were cut back, 4 bases at V and 3 bases at J, with 18 bases in the middle. Germline lookup yields CDR1 MNHEY and CDR2 SMNVEV (reference sequence). The chain's CDR3 is CASSSLSGDAKETQYF. As DNA, the CDR3 is TGTGCCAGCAGTTCCCTCAGCGGAGATGCTAAAGAGACCCAGTACTTC.

This sequence joins TRBV6-5 and TRBJ2-7, with 10 bases identical to TRBD1. CDR1 is MNHEY, CDR2 SVGAGI, per germline. V was pared by 5 bases and J by 3 bases, with 7 bases of the junction left unmatched. CDR3 length: 15 residues. CDR3 sequence (DNA): TGTGCCAGCAGTATATCGGGACAGGGGATCTACGAGCAGTACTTC. Translated: CASSISGQGIYEQYF.